The rows below give T cell receptor beta chains drawn from one sample of a study of cytomegalovirus exposure and HLA in healthy donors. The method was immunoSEQ multiplex PCR; TCRdb's version includes in-frame clones alone and lacks a portion of them. The sample contains 150,000 to 180,000 clones, roughly 80% of which appear only once. Sequencing input: PBMCs. These receptors all stem from a woman aged 35 to 49 in good health and CMV-seronegative. Each CDR3 is given with its conserved first and last residue. The D gene is left open where the match is weak. Expanded clones get a size class; other rows say once, few or many, or leave the size out.

-	TRBD1	TRBV12-5	TRBJ1-5	CASGLEGTDSNQPQHF	TGTGCTAGTGGTTTGGAAGGGACAGATAGCAATCAGCCCCAGCATTTT
-	TRBD1	TRBV6-6	TRBJ1-1	CASSYSGQSNTEAFF	TGTGCCAGCAGTTACTCGGGACAGTCGAACACTGAAGCTTTCTTT
-	-	TRBV2	TRBJ2-5	CASSEGGEGIRETQYF	TGTGCCAGCTCCGAGGGGGGGGAGGGGATCCGTGAGACCCAGTACTTC
-	TRBD1	TRBV7-8	TRBJ1-1	CASSPRTGGRTEAFF	TGTGCCAGCAGCCCCCGGACAGGGGGGAGGACTGAAGCTTTCTTT
-	-	TRBV18	TRBJ1-5	CASSPQEGNQPQHF	TGTGCCAGCTCACCACAAGAGGGTAATCAGCCCCAGCATTTT
-	TRBD2	TRBV6-4	TRBJ2-1	CASPPREGGYNEQFF	TGTGCCAGCCCCCCTCGGGAGGGAGGATACAATGAGCAGTTCTTC
-	TRBD1	TRBV10-3	TRBJ1-2	CASRGTGPSYGYTF	TGTGCCTCGCGGGGGACAGGGCCTTCCTATGGCTACACCTTC
-	TRBD1	TRBV6-6	TRBJ1-1	CASSSRGQGRTEAFF	TGTGCCAGCAGTTCACGGGGACAGGGGAGGACTGAAGCTTTCTTT
few	TRBD1	TRBV7-9	TRBJ1-3	CASSPHRGRGNTIYF	TGTGCCAGCAGCCCTCACAGGGGGCGCGGAAACACCATATATTTT
-	TRBD2	TRBV19	TRBJ2-5	CATTSGAAGETQYF	TGTGCCACCACTAGCGGGGCCGCCGGGGAGACCCAGTACTTC
-	TRBD1	TRBV5-4	TRBJ2-5	CASSLGAPGQTETQYF	TGTGCCAGCAGCTTGGGGGCTCCGGGACAGACGGAGACCCAGTACTTC
-	-	TRBV2	TRBJ1-1	CASSADSNTEAFF	TGTGCCAGCAGTGCCGACAGTAACACTGAAGCTTTCTTT
few	-	TRBV6-6	TRBJ2-2	CASSSGGELFF	TGTGCCAGCAGTTCGGGCGGGGAGCTGTTTTTT
-	TRBD1	TRBV29-1	TRBJ1-2	CSGKGGLPGGYTF	TGCAGCGGGAAAGGGGGCCTACCGGGAGGCTACACCTTC
-	TRBD1	TRBV5-6	TRBJ1-4	CASSLATGGRGEKLFF	TGTGCCAGCAGCTTGGCCACAGGGGGACGGGGTGAAAAACTGTTTTTT
-	-	TRBV5-6	TRBJ2-7	CASSLYRGNEQYF	TGTGCCAGCAGCTTGTATCGGGGGAACGAGCAGTACTTC
-	TRBD2	TRBV29-1	TRBJ2-4	CSARLAGGPLAKNIQYF	TGCAGCGCGCGACTAGCGGGAGGCCCTCTAGCCAAAAACATTCAGTACTTC
-	TRBD2	TRBV6-1	TRBJ2-5	CASSRLASAQETQYF	TGTGCCAGCAGTCGACTAGCTTCCGCCCAAGAGACCCAGTACTTC
-	TRBD1	TRBV5-1	TRBJ1-5	CASSSRTGGGQPQHF	TGCGCCAGCAGCTCGAGGACAGGGGGCGGTCAGCCCCAGCATTTT
-	TRBD1	TRBV27	TRBJ1-2	CASSYGQGWVYGYTF	TGTGCCAGCAGTTACGGACAGGGATGGGTCTATGGCTACACCTTC
-	TRBD1	TRBV27	TRBJ1-2	CASSFSRDRANYGYTF	TGTGCCAGCAGTTTCTCCCGGGACAGGGCGAACTATGGCTACACCTTC
-	-	TRBV11-3	TRBJ2-7	CASSLDNSAYEQYF	TGTGCCAGCAGCTTAGACAACAGTGCCTACGAGCAGTACTTC
once	-	TRBV10-3	TRBJ2-1	CAISESGDSSYNEQFF	TGTGCCATCAGTGAGTCGGGGGACTCATCCTACAATGAGCAGTTCTTC
-	-	TRBV6-5	TRBJ2-7	CASSYAGYEQYF	TGTGCCAGCAGTTACGCAGGCTACGAGCAGTACTTC
-	TRBD2	TRBV7-9	TRBJ2-1	CASSLGGRADEQFF	TGTGCCAGCAGCTTAGGTGGGAGGGCCGATGAGCAGTTCTTC
once	TRBD2	TRBV5-1	TRBJ2-5	CASSLARGRATETQYF	TGCGCCAGCAGCTTGGCCAGAGGGAGGGCCACTGAGACCCAGTACTTC
-	-	TRBV19	TRBJ1-1	CASSIGRVDVNTEAFF	TGTGCCAGTAGTATTGGCAGGGTGGACGTAAACACTGAAGCTTTCTTT
few	-	TRBV28	TRBJ2-7	CASRGSPFYEQYF	TGTGCCAGCCGGGGGAGTCCATTCTACGAGCAGTACTTC
few	TRBD1	TRBV4-1	TRBJ1-2	CASSQNEGAFAGGDRGYTF	TGCGCCAGCAGCCAGAATGAGGGGGCGTTCGCCGGCGGCGATAGGGGCTACACCTTC
-	-	TRBV6-1	TRBJ1-6	CASRTRAENSPLHF	TGTGCCAGCAGAACGAGAGCCGAGAATTCACCCCTCCACTTT
-	-	TRBV19	TRBJ2-7	CASSPSWGERGYEQYF	TGTGCCAGTAGTCCGTCCTGGGGGGAGAGGGGCTACGAGCAGTACTTC
-	TRBD2	TRBV6-6	TRBJ2-3	CASEAGGPDTQYF	TGTGCCAGCGAGGCGGGAGGGCCGGATACGCAGTATTTT
-	-	TRBV19	TRBJ1-1	CASSPRNTEAFF	TGTGCCAGTAGCCCCCGGAACACTGAAGCTTTCTTT
-	-	TRBV25-1	TRBJ1-1	CASRVGQTEAFF	TGTGCCAGCAGGGTTGGACAGACTGAAGCTTTCTTT
-	-	TRBV5-1	TRBJ1-6	CASSSPNLGSPLHF	TGCGCCAGCAGCTCCCCAAATCTCGGTTCACCCCTCCACTTT
-	TRBD1	TRBV6-6	TRBJ2-5	CASSYSGQGETQYF	TGTGCCAGCAGTTACTCGGGACAGGGGGAGACCCAGTACTTC
once	-	TRBV6-6	TRBJ2-7	CASSSYSNEQYF	TGTGCCAGCAGCTCCTACTCCAACGAGCAGTACTTC
once	TRBD1	TRBV4-2	TRBJ1-5	CASSGTEDSNQPQHF	TGTGCCAGCAGCGGGACAGAGGATAGCAATCAGCCCCAGCATTTT
-	-	TRBV4-1	TRBJ2-2	CASSQDPGVDTGELFF	TGCGCCAGCAGCCAAGACCCGGGGGTGGACACCGGGGAGCTGTTTTTT
-	-	TRBV2	TRBJ1-2	CATVWQGGYTF	TGTGCCACCGTATGGCAGGGAGGCTACACCTTC
-	-	TRBV5-1	TRBJ1-2	CASSLEGPLYGYTF	TGCGCCAGCAGCTTGGAGGGGCCTCTCTATGGCTACACCTTC
-	TRBD1	TRBV7-8	TRBJ2-7	CASTWTGTYEQYF	TGTGCCAGCACTTGGACAGGGACCTACGAGCAGTACTTC
few	-	TRBV4-1	TRBJ1-1	CASSQGGGYTEAFF	TGCGCCAGCAGCCAAGGAGGGGGATACACTGAAGCTTTCTTT
-	TRBD1	TRBV5-4	TRBJ2-7	CASSWGQGRDEQYF	TGTGCCAGCAGCTGGGGACAGGGGAGAGACGAGCAGTACTTC
few	-	TRBV30	TRBJ1-5	CAWSVYGGEPRGTQHF	TGTGCCTGGAGTGTGTACGGGGGGGAGCCTAGGGGGACCCAGCATTTT
-	TRBD1	TRBV6-5	TRBJ2-7	CATKQGTYSYEQYF	TGTGCCACCAAACAGGGGACCTACTCCTACGAGCAGTACTTC
-	TRBD2	TRBV2	TRBJ2-2	CASSLAGNTGELFF	TGTGCCAGCAGCCTAGCGGGGAACACCGGGGAGCTGTTTTTT
-	-	TRBV6-6	TRBJ2-3	CASSPGGSRYF	TGTGCCAGCAGCCCCGGGGGTAGCCGGTATTTT
-	TRBD1	TRBV7-9	TRBJ2-7	CASSLQGAQTEQYF	TGTGCCAGCAGCTTACAGGGGGCGCAGACCGAGCAGTACTTC
-	TRBD1	TRBV12-5	TRBJ2-1	CASGLGDSREFF	TGTGCTAGTGGTTTGGGGGACAGTAGGGAGTTCTTC
once	TRBD1	TRBV9	TRBJ2-3	CASSVEGQGSDTQYF	TGTGCCAGCAGCGTCGAAGGACAGGGGTCAGATACGCAGTATTTT
-	TRBD1	TRBV7-8	TRBJ1-2	CASTPGQANYGYTF	TGTGCCAGCACCCCTGGACAGGCTAACTATGGCTACACCTTC
many	TRBD2	TRBV7-9	TRBJ2-5	CASSPKGGGSGETQYF	TGTGCCAGCAGCCCCAAGGGCGGCGGGAGTGGAGAGACCCAGTACTTC
-	-	TRBV9	TRBJ1-1	CASSVAVNTEAFF	TGTGCCAGCAGCGTAGCAGTGAACACTGAAGCTTTCTTT
once	-	TRBV7-2	TRBJ1-5	CASSGRVLQPQHF	TGTGCCAGCAGCGGCAGGGTGTTGCAGCCCCAGCATTTT
few	-	TRBV19	TRBJ1-1	CASSTPTEAFF	TGTGCCAGTAGTACCCCGACTGAAGCTTTCTTT
once	TRBD2	TRBV10-3	TRBJ2-1	CAINLAGRDNEQFF	TGTGCCATCAATCTAGCGGGCCGTGACAATGAGCAGTTCTTC
-	-	TRBV5-1	TRBJ1-5	CASSFSGGDQPQHF	TGCGCCAGCAGCTTTAGTGGGGGCGATCAGCCCCAGCATTTT
-	TRBD1	TRBV6-1	TRBJ2-7	CASSFSRTGRYEQYF	TGTGCCAGCAGCTTTTCTCGGACAGGGAGGTACGAGCAGTACTTC
-	-	TRBV2	TRBJ2-5	CASRQQIQETQYF	TGTGCCAGCAGGCAACAGATCCAAGAGACCCAGTACTTC